This record concerns one T cell receptor beta chain sequence. Its antigen is unknown. Base qualities are not provided; no much larger clone lies one nucleotide away. Spanning cysteine to phenylalanine, the CDR3 consists of 16 amino acids. CDR3 DNA is the only sequence kept; it has 48 bases, read in frame from the first base. Trimming leaves V shorter by 4 bases and J shorter by 4 bases, with the junction holding 10 bases beyond the gene matches. CDR1 and CDR2, per the germline V gene, are MDHEN and SYDVKM. This specimen comes from a study of control samples from healthy donors and cancer patients (dated by TCRdb to between 2020 and 2021). Library construction relied on the immunoSEQ multiplex PCR assay. TCRdb retrieved this table from immuneACCESS and kept in-frame rearrangements only. Not all clones are present; in checked studies, unresolved V genes account for under half, and no reason is known for the remainder. The sample table lists tens of thousands of clones, about 85% of them with a count of one. Around 1.3% of the sample is held by the ten biggest clonotypes.

The sample was blood. This TCR was recovered from a woman in her 50s in good health. This receptor chain uses TRBV28 and TRBJ2-7; TRBD1 matches 10 bases in the middle. The CDR3 protein is CASSSSGTGVLYEQYF. The DNA sequence is given as TGTGCCAGCAGTTCCTCCGGGACAGGGGTTCTATACGAGCAGTACTTC.